One T cell receptor beta chain is described in this entry. As handled by the study authors: Amplification from reference gene primers served as the basis for estimated nucleated cell counts. The data were produced by immunoSEQ multiplex PCR, yet TCRdb's version contains in-frame clones alone and is incomplete. The V and J calls and the clone size are those of that table, but D and trimming were determined from the DNA. The repertoire holds 180,000 or so clones, with approximately 82% as singletons. This sample is part of a study of blood T cell repertoires in COVID-19. Overall study context: Acute and convalescent COVID-19 specimens originated in the United States, Italy and Spain. PBMCs, B-cell-depleted T cells, or T cells provided the cDNA or gDNA that made up the material.

The germline V gene encodes CDR1 MNHEY and CDR2 SVGEGT. Between the trimmed V and J ends, which lost 0 bases and 1 base, there was a span of 15 bases. The CDR3 consists of 17 residues. The sample was peripheral blood. The genes are TRBV6-2 or TRBV6-3 and TRBJ1-2; D perhaps matches TRBD1 (5 bases). The sequence derives from a human donor with acute or convalescent COVID-19. The donor label of this sample is uncertain. CDR3 loop: CASSYSPHQGDNYGYTF. The CDR3 coding sequence is TGTGCCAGCAGTTACTCCCCCCACCAGGGTGATAACTATGGCTACACCTTC.